This entry describes one T cell receptor (beta chain). The antigen remains unidentified. A second PCR, run for about 6 to 12 cycles, used a sample-barcoded 5' primer plus a J-beta primer mix. TCRdb analysed the 5' RACE reads with MiXCR anew, one entry per CDR3 protein. The top ten hold about 30% of the sample, which has 700,000 or so distinct CDR3 sequences, 40% to 50% seen once. The CDR3 sequence is 14 residues long. From germline, CDR1 is DFQATT and CDR2 SNEGSKA (reference sequence). V was pared by 0 bases and J by 4 bases, with 12 bases between. The data derive from a study of blood T cells in healthy people across ages. Regarding the study as a whole: A roughly linear age-dependent decrease characterized TCR beta diversity per million T cells.

The sequenced sample consisted of blood. This TCR was recovered from a man aged 80 or over in good health. V gene TRBV20-1 combines with J gene TRBJ2-5; D is uncertain. CDR3 DNA: TGCAGTGCTAGAGACGGGCGGCATCTAGAGACCCAGTACTTC. It specifies CSARDGRHLETQYF.